This T cell receptor beta chain stems from a study of blood T cell repertoires in COVID-19. The repertoire was sequenced with immunoSEQ multiplex PCR; TCRdb's copy has only in-frame clones and lacks some. This sample carries 100,000 to 150,000 clones, 70% to 90% of them seen once, and the ten largest clones take approximately 3.9%. With 1 base clipped from V and 8 bases from J, the junction kept 6 bases outside the gene matches. This CDR3 is 14 amino acids long. CDR1 is SGHDT and CDR2 is YYEEEE in the germline V gene. The sample taken for sequencing was peripheral blood. This TCR came from a woman aged 45 to 65 with acute or convalescent COVID-19. The V and J genes are TRBV5-6 and TRBJ1-2, with 9 bases fitting TRBD1. The CDR3 sequence is CASSLTGGYNGYTF. The CDR3 nucleotides are TGTGCCAGCAGCTTGACAGGGGGCTATAACGGCTACACCTTC.